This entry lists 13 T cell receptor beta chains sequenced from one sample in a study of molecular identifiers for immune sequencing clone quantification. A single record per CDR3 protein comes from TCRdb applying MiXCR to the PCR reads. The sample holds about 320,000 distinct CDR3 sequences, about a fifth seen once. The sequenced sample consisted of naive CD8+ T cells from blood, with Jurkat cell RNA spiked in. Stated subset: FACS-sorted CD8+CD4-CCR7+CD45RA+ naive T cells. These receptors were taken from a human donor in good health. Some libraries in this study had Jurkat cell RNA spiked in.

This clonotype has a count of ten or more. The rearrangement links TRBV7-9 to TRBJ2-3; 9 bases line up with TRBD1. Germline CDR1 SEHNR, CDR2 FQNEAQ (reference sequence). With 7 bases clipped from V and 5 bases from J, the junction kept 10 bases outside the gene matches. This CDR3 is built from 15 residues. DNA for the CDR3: TGTGCCAGCATCGACGGGGACAGGGCCAAAGATACGCAGTATTTT. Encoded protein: CASIDGDRAKDTQYF.

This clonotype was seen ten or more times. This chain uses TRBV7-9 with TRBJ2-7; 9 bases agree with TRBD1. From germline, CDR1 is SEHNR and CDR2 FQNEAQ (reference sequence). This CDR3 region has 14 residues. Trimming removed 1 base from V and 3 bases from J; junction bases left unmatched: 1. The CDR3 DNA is TGTGCCAGCAGCTTAGGGGGACAGGGCTACGAGCAGTACTTC. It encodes CASSLGGQGYEQYF.

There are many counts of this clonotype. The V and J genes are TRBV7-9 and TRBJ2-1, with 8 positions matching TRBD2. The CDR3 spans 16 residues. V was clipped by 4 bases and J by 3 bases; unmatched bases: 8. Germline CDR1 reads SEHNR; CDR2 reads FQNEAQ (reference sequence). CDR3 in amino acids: CASSSGSAGDYNEQFF. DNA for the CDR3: TGTGCCAGCAGCTCCGGCTCAGCGGGAGACTACAATGAGCAGTTCTTC.

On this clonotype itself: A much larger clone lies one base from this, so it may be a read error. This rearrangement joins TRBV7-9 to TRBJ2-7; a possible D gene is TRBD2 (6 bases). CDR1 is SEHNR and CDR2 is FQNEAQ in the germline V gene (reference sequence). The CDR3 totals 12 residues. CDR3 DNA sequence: TGTGTCAGCAGTACTTTGGGGGGCGAGCAGTACTTC. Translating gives CVSSTLGGEQYF.

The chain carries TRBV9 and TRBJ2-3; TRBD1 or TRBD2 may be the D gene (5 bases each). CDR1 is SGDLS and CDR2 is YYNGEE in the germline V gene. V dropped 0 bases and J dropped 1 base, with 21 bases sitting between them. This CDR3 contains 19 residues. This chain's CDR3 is CASSVGHRRGRRGTDTQYF. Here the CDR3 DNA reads TGTGCCAGCAGCGTAGGGCATCGACGGGGCAGGAGAGGCACAGATACGCAGTATTTT. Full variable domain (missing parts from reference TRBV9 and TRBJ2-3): DSGVTQTPKHLITATGQRVTLRCSPRSGDLSVYWYQQSLDQGLQFLIQYYNGEERAKGNILERFSAQQFPDLHSELNLSSLELGDSALYFCASSVGHRRGRRGTDTQYFGPGTRLTVL.

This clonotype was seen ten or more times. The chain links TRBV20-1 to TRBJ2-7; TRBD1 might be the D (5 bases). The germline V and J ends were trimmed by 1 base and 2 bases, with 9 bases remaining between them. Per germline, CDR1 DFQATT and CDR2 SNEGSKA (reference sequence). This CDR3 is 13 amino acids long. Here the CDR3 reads CSARVQGTYEQYF. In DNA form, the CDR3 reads TGCAGTGCTAGAGTGCAGGGAACCTACGAGCAGTACTTC.

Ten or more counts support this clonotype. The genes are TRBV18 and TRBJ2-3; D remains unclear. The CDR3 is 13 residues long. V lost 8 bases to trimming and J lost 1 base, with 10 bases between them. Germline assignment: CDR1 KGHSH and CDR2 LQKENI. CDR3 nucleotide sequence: TGTGCCAGCACTGGGCCCCGCACAGATACGCAGTATTTT. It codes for CASTGPRTDTQYF. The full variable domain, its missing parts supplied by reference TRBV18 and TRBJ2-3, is NAGVMQNPRHLVRRRGQEARLRCSPMKGHSHVYWYRQLPEEGLKFMVYLQKENIIDESGMPKERFSAEFPKEGPSILRIQQVVRGDSAAYFCASTGPRTDTQYFGPGTRLTVL.

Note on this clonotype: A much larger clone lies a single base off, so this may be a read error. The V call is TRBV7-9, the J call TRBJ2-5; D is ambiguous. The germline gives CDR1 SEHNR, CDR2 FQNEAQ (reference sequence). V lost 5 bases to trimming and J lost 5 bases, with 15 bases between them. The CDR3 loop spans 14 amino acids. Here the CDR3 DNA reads TGTGCCAGCAGCCTCGGATCCGGCAGCGAGACCCAGTACTTC. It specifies CASSLGSGSETQYF.

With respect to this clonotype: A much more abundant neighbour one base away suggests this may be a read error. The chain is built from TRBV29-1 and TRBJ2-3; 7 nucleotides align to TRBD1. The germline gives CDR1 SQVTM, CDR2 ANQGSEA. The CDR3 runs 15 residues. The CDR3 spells CSVDRTGASTGTQYF. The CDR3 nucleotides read TGCAGCGTTGACCGGACAGGAGCTAGCACAGGTACGCAGTATTTT.

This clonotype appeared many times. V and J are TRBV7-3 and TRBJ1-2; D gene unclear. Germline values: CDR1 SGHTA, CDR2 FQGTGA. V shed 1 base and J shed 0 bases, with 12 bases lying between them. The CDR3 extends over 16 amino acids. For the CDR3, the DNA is TGTGCCAGCAGCTTAATGCGGCTAATTCCTAACTATGGCTACACCTTC. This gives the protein CASSLMRLIPNYGYTF.

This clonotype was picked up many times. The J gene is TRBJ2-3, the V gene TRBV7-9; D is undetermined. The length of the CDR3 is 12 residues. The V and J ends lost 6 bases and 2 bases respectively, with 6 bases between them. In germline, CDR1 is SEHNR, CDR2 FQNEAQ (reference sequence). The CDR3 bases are TGTGCCAGCAGGCCTCACACAGATACGCAGTATTTT. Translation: CASRPHTDTQYF.

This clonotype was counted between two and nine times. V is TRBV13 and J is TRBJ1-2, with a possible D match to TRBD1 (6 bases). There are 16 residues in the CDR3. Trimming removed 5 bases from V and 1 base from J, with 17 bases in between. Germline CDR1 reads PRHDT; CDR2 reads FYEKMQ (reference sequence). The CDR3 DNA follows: TGTGCCAGCAGCCCCCAGGCAGGGGAGAATAACTATGGCTACACCTTC. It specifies CASSPQAGENNYGYTF.

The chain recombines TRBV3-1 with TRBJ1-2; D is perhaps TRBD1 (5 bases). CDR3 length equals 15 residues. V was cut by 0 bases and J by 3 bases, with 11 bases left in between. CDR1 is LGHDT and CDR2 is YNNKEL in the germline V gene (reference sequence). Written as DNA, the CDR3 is TGTGCCAGCAGCCAAGATTCTGGGGGGTACTATGGCTACACCTTC. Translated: CASSQDSGGYYGYTF.